A single sample gave rise to the 13 T cell receptor beta chains below, sequenced in a study of T cell repertoires in cytomegalovirus infection. MiXCR was run by TCRdb on the reads, yielding one entry per CDR3 protein. The profile covers almost 550,000 distinct CDR3 sequences, with 16% appearing a single time and 24% taken by the ten largest. Sample: CD8+ T cells from PBMCs. These receptors originate from a human donor in good health (CMV status not recorded). Some clones in this sample may be carry-over from other donors' samples.

There are many counts of this clonotype. The chain joins TRBV7-9 to TRBJ1-5, with D tentatively TRBD1 (5 bases). This CDR3 is built from 17 residues. Germline CDR1 and CDR2: SEHNR and FQNEAQ (reference sequence). V was pared by 1 base and J by 2 bases, with 15 bases between. In nucleotides, the CDR3 is TGTGCCAGCAGCTTAGATCCCCCCCCGGGGGGCAATCAGCCCCAGCATTTT. Its translation is CASSLDPPPGGNQPQHF.

In its sample, this clonotype was seen a few times. The chain is built from TRBV7-9 and TRBJ2-7, with 10 bases matching TRBD2. CDR1 SEHNR and CDR2 FQNEAQ come from the germline V gene (reference sequence). The length of the CDR3 is 16 residues. With 4 bases clipped from V and 0 bases from J, the junction kept 6 bases outside the gene matches. The CDR3 DNA follows: TGTGCCAGCAGCTCTTCCGGGACTAGCGTCTCCTACGAGCAGTACTTC. It translates to CASSSSGTSVSYEQYF.

As regards this clonotype: A much larger clone lies one base from this, so it may be a read error. The chain carries TRBV15 and TRBJ2-4; 7 bases line up with TRBD2. The ends lost 3 bases at V and 5 bases at J; junction bases unmatched: 4. The CDR3 is made up of 14 amino acids. Germline V gives CDR1 LNHNV, CDR2 YYDKDF (reference sequence). The CDR3 DNA reads TGTGCCACCAGCAGGTTGGCGGGAGAAAACATTCAGTACTTC. Translating gives CATSRLAGENIQYF.

The chain links TRBV9 to TRBJ2-1, with 10 bases aligning to TRBD2. Looked up from germline, CDR1 is SGDLS and CDR2 is YYNGEE. V dropped 1 base and J dropped 0; count of bases not matched to a gene: 1. This CDR3 is built from 16 residues. The chain's CDR3 is CASSVTSGVSYNEQFF. The CDR3 DNA is TGTGCCAGCAGCGTAACTAGCGGGGTCTCCTACAATGAGCAGTTCTTC.

This clonotype has a count of ten or more. The chain uses TRBV12-3 or TRBV12-4 and TRBJ1-4; TRBD1 aligns across 9 bases. The junction had 6 bases not matched to a gene; V was cut back by 6 bases and J by 7 bases. The CDR3 runs 14 residues. CDR3 nucleotides: TGTGCCAGCAGGGGACAGGGAAGGGGTGAAAAACTGTTTTTT. This codes for CASRGQGRGEKLFF.

Turning to this clonotype: This may come from a read error, since a much larger clone is one base off. CDR3 protein: CARSPNPSPGWGEKLFF. The CDR3 region has the DNA TGTGCCCGCAGTCCTAATCCCTCACCAGGGTGGGGTGAAAAACTGTTTTTT. The J gene is TRBJ1-4, the V gene TRBV27, with D perhaps TRBD1 (5 bases). In germline, CDR1 is MNHEY, CDR2 SMNVEV (reference sequence). The CDR3 is made up of 17 amino acids.

This clonotype was detected ten times or more. V gene TRBV7-9 combines with J gene TRBJ2-1, with TRBD2 identical over 11 bases. Looked up from germline, CDR1 is SEHNR and CDR2 is FQNEAQ (reference sequence). The trim removed 0 bases at V and 2 bases at J, leaving 3 bases unmatched. The CDR3 runs 17 residues. The chain's CDR3 is CASSLAGTSGAYNEQFF. The CDR3 bases are TGTGCCAGCAGCTTAGCGGGGACTAGCGGAGCCTACAATGAGCAGTTCTTC.

The rearrangement joins TRBV27 to TRBJ1-2; 7 positions match TRBD1. The CDR3 runs to 14 residues. Germline V gene sequence: CDR1 MNHEY, CDR2 SMNVEV (reference sequence). J gave up 8 bases and V 5 bases, and 11 bases lay outside the gene matches. The CDR3 DNA reads TGTGCCAGCAGTGTGAAGGGGACAGCGAGGGGCTACACCTTC. Protein product: CASSVKGTARGYTF.

This chain joins TRBV11-2 and TRBJ2-5; D gene ambiguous. In germline, CDR1 is SGHAT, CDR2 FQNNGV. This CDR3 is 14 amino acids long. With 5 bases removed from V and 0 bases from J, the gap between germline ends came to 10 bases. The CDR3 protein is CASSLTAYQETQYF. CDR3 nucleotide sequence: TGTGCCAGCAGCCTAACAGCGTACCAAGAGACCCAGTACTTC.

This clonotype was observed a handful of times. The chain uses TRBV5-1 and TRBJ1-5; perhaps TRBD1 as D (6 bases). V was clipped by 4 bases and J by 0 bases, with 20 bases between them. Germline V lookup: CDR1 SGHRS, CDR2 YFSETQ. CDR3 length: 18 residues. DNA of the CDR3: TGCGCCAGCAGCCCCGGGGGGCAGGGCCCTCATAGCAATCAGCCCCAGCATTTT. Protein product: CASSPGGQGPHSNQPQHF.

This clonotype was detected many times. The CDR3 is CSVVAEHSTDTQYF. CDR3 nucleotides: TGCAGCGTCGTAGCGGAGCATAGCACAGATACGCAGTATTTT. The V and J genes are TRBV29-1 and TRBJ2-3; maybe TRBD2 (6 bases). The germline gives CDR1 SQVTM, CDR2 ANQGSEA. V was cut by 6 bases and J by 0 bases, with 13 bases left in between. The CDR3 is 14 residues long.

This clonotype was seen a few times. This chain connects TRBV27 to TRBJ2-1; 14 bases fit TRBD2. V shed 1 base and J 15 bases; nucleotides not matched to a gene: 8. In germline, CDR1 is MNHEY, CDR2 SMNVEV (reference sequence). The CDR3 is made up of 15 amino acids. The CDR3 nucleotides are TGTGCCAGCAGTTTATACCCAGGGACTAGCGGGAGTACGTTCTTC. Its protein product is CASSLYPGTSGSTFF.

The chain links TRBV19 to TRBJ2-7; perhaps TRBD1 as D (6 bases). V was cut by 3 bases and J by 6 bases, with 12 bases left in between. The CDR3 runs to 13 residues. In germline, CDR1 is LNHDA, CDR2 SQIVND (reference sequence). CDR3 amino acids: CASSIGNRAEQYF. The CDR3 nucleotides are TGTGCCAGTAGTATCGGGAACAGGGCCGAGCAGTACTTC.